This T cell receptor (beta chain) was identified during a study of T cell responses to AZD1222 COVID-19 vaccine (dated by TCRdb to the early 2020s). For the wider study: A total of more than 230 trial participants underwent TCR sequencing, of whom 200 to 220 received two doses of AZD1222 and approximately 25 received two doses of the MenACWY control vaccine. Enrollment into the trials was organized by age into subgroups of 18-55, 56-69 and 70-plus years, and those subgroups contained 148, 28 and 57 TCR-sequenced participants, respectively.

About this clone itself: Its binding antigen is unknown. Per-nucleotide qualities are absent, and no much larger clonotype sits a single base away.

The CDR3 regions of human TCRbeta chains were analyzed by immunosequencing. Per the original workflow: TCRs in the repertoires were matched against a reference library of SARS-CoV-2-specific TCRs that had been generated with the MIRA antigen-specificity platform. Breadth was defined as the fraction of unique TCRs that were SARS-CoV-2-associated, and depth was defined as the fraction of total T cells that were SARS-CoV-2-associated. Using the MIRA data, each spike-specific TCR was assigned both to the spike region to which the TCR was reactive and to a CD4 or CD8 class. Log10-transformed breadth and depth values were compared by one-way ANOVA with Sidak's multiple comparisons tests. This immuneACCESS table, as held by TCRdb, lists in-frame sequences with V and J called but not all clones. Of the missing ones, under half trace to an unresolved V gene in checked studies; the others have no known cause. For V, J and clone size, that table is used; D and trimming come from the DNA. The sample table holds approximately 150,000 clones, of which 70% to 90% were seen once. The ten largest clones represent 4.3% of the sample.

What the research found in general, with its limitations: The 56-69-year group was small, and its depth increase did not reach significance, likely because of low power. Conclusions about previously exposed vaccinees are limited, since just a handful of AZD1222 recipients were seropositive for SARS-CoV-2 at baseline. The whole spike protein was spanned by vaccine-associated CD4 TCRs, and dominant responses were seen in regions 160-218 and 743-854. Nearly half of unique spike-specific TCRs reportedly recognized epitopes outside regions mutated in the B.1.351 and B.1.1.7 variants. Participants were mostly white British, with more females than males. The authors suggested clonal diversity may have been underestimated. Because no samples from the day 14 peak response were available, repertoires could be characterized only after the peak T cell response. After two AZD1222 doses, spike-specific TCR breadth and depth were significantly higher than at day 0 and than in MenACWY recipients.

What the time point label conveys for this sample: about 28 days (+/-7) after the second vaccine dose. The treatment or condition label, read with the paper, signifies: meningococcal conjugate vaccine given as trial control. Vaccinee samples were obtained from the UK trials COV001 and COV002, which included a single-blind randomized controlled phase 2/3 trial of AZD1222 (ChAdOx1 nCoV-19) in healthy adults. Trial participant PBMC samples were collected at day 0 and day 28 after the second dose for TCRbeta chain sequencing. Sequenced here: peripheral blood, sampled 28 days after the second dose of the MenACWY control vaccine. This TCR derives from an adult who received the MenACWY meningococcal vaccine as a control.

In nucleotide form, the sequence is TGTGCCAGCAGCTTAGATCAAGGGAACACTGAAGCTTTCTTT. The encoded protein is CASSLDQGNTEAFF. Here the chain combines TRBV11-2 and TRBJ1-1, with no confidently assigned D gene. The junction carries 6 bases between V and J, which are trimmed by 0 bases and 1 base respectively. Reading from cysteine to phenylalanine, the CDR3 counts 14 amino acids. Here the CDR3 DNA is all that survives: 42 bases in frame from base 1. Based on the germline V gene, the CDR1 and CDR2 sequences are SGHAT and FQNNGV.